The 7 T cell receptor beta chains in this list originate from one sample, sequenced in a study of blood T cells in healthy people across ages. Then a second PCR, running about 6 to 12 cycles, was carried out with a sample-barcoded 5' primer and a J-beta primer mix. TCRdb analysed the 5' RACE reads with MiXCR anew, one entry per CDR3 protein. The repertoire holds fewer than 2,000,000 distinct CDR3 sequences, 35% to 50% seen once, with roughly 24% in the top ten. The sample comprised blood. The receptors come from a human donor in good health.

The chain uses TRBV2 and TRBJ2-7, with 8 bases identical to TRBD1. The CDR3 is 15 amino acids. Germline CDR1 reads SNHLY; CDR2 reads FYNNEI. With V trimmed by 2 bases and J by 4 bases, 7 bases remained unmatched. The CDR3 DNA sequence: TGTGCCAGCAGTGAACGGGCAGGGGGCCGGTACGAGCAGTACTTC. This translates into CASSERAGGRYEQYF.

The gene calls are TRBV14 and TRBJ1-4; D is possibly TRBD1 (6 bases). Per germline, CDR1 SGHDN and CDR2 FVKESK. This CDR3 has 19 residues. V was pared by 4 bases and J by 6 bases, with 27 bases between. This CDR3 is CASSPGRRGLLTGDEKLFF. CDR3 bases: TGTGCCAGCAGCCCGGGACGCCGGGGGCTACTGACTGGTGATGAAAAACTGTTTTTT.

This clonotype was picked up a small number of times. The genes are TRBV20-1 and TRBJ1-1; D gene uncertain. Germline V CDR1 and CDR2: DFQATT, SNEGSKA (reference sequence). The V and J ends lost 3 bases and 11 bases respectively, with 13 bases between them. CDR3 size: 11 residues. The CDR3 nucleotides read TGCAGTGCTAGCGACCAGGTGAAGGCTTTCTTT. Translation: CSASDQVKAFF.

The V and J genes are TRBV6-1 and TRBJ1-2; D is unclear. V was trimmed by 3 bases and J by 6 bases, leaving 14 bases between them. The CDR3 is 14 residues long. CDR1 is MNHNS and CDR2 is SASEGT in the germline V gene. The CDR3 loop is CASSEDPFVDGYTF. CDR3 bases: TGTGCCAGCAGTGAGGACCCTTTTGTGGATGGCTACACCTTC.

The DNA for the CDR3 is TGTGCCAGCACCGACAGGGGAGGTCAGTTCTTC. Protein product: CASTDRGGQFF. This chain uses TRBV6-2 or TRBV6-3 with TRBJ2-1; 8 bases are shared with TRBD1. This CDR3 comprises 11 residues. Germline V gene sequence: CDR1 MNHEY, CDR2 SVGEGT. With 7 bases clipped from V and 13 bases from J, the junction kept 6 bases outside the gene matches.

This clonotype was counted a few times. The rearrangement joins TRBV29-1 to TRBJ2-1; 9 bases fit TRBD2. V lost 5 bases to trimming and J lost 6 bases; unmatched junction nucleotides: 8. CDR3 length equals 14 residues. Germline CDR1 reads SQVTM; CDR2 reads ANQGSEA. In DNA, the CDR3 is TGCAGCGTTCTTAGCGGGGGCCCTTTCAATGAGCAGTTCTTC. Translating gives CSVLSGGPFNEQFF.

V usage is TRBV4-2 and J usage is TRBJ1-2; a possible D gene is TRBD1 (6 bases). The V end lost 4 bases, the J end lost 8 bases, and 20 bases lay between the germline ends. The CDR3 sequence is 15 residues long. CDR1 and CDR2 from the germline V gene are LGHNA and YNFKEQ. In DNA form, the CDR3 reads TGTGCCAGCAGCCCGACGATACAGGGTTCTTGGGGCTACACCTTC. Amino acid sequence: CASSPTIQGSWGYTF.